Listed here is a single TCR beta chain. Its antigen is as yet unknown. The CDR3 runs 16 residues. From germline, CDR1 is SGHRS and CDR2 YFSETQ. Trimming pared 2 bases from V and 2 bases from J, leaving 17 bases between. This record belongs to a study of graft-versus-host responses after intestinal transplantation. Study-level background: Anti-thymocyte globulin induction, then tacrolimus and steroids for about three years, went to all recipients.

Profiling relied on immunoSEQ multiplex PCR, and the TCRdb table lists in-frame clones only, not all of them. The sample yields under 130,000 clones, 80% to 95% seen once. Study-wide findings and caveats: GvH clones surfaced in recipient marrow, some emerging earlier in ileum or blood.

The receptor comes from a human donor who received an intestinal transplant. Sample: unstimulated CD8+ T cells sorted from spleen or lymph node cells, taken before intestinal transplant. This rearrangement joins TRBV5-1 to TRBJ2-7, with D maybe TRBD2 (5 bases). CDR3 protein: CASSFGETYSTYEQYF. CDR3 coding DNA: TGCGCCAGCAGCTTTGGGGAGACATATTCTACCTACGAGCAGTACTTC.